This T cell receptor beta chain is from a study of blood T cell repertoires in COVID-19. Study background: Sites across the United States, Italy and Spain contributed samples from acute and convalescent COVID-19. PBMCs, B-cell-depleted T cells, or T cells were the source of the cDNA or gDNA that made up the material.

The CDR3 covers 14 residues. Germline V gene sequence: CDR1 SEHNR, CDR2 FQNEAQ (reference sequence). The V gene lost 4 bases and the J gene lost 0 bases, with 7 bases spanning the gap. As processed by the authors: Estimation of nucleated cell counts relied on the amplification of reference gene primers. Profiling relied on immunoSEQ multiplex PCR, and the TCRdb table lists in-frame clones only, not all of them. V and J calls and clone size are as listed in that table; D and trimming were resolved from the DNA. The repertoire holds under 300,000 clones, 70% to 80% seen once, with around 3.2% in the top ten.

Material: peripheral blood. The TCR was taken from a woman aged 80 or over with acute or convalescent COVID-19. V is TRBV7-9 and J is TRBJ1-5; tentative D call: TRBD1 (5 bases). CDR3 region: CASSSDISNQPQHF. The CDR3 region has the DNA TGTGCCAGCAGCTCGGACATTAGCAATCAGCCCCAGCATTTT.